Listed below are T cell receptor beta chains from one sample, sequenced in a study of shared clonotypes between healthy human individuals. Sequenced by immunoSEQ multiplex PCR; TCRdb stores in-frame clones only, minus some. Counted here are about 980,000 clones, 60% to 85% occurring once; the ten biggest clones make up about 1.5%. Material for sequencing was memory CD4+ T cells sorted from blood. These receptors were obtained from a young man in good health. The CDR3 runs from the conserved cysteine through the conserved F or W. D genes are given only for firm matches.

D: TRBD2; J: TRBJ2-1; V: TRBV5-1; CDR3: CASSFSVAGGYNEQFF
D: -; J: TRBJ1-4; V: TRBV18; CDR3: CASSPSSPPKLFF
D: TRBD1; J: TRBJ2-5; V: TRBV7-8; CDR3: CASSYGTGDQETQYF
D: TRBD2; J: TRBJ2-1; V: TRBV4-2; CDR3: CASSQGTSGSESHNEQFF
D: -; J: TRBJ1-6; V: TRBV13; CDR3: CASSLGQNSPLHF
D: TRBD2; J: TRBJ2-5; V: TRBV7-6; CDR3: CASSSFILAGVGETQYF
D: -; J: TRBJ2-4; V: TRBV9; CDR3: CAITQRATPRDIQYF
D: -; J: TRBJ2-6; V: TRBV29-1; CDR3: CSVGGSSGANVLTF
D: TRBD1; J: TRBJ2-7; V: TRBV7-3; CDR3: CASSFSGTGADEQYF
D: TRBD2; J: TRBJ2-5; V: TRBV16; CDR3: CASSQSRGGPETQYF
D: -; J: TRBJ2-2; V: TRBV20-1; CDR3: CSLLNTGELFF
D: -; J: TRBJ1-1; V: TRBV7-9; CDR3: CASSLGASQNTEAFF
D: -; J: TRBJ1-6; V: TRBV18; CDR3: CASSPKADYNSPLHF
D: TRBD1; J: TRBJ2-6; V: TRBV5-4; CDR3: CASRSGQGVVLSGANVLTF
D: -; J: TRBJ1-2; V: TRBV30; CDR3: CAWSVPKNYGYTF
D: TRBD2; J: TRBJ2-5; V: TRBV5-6; CDR3: CASSETSGRAEETQYF
D: -; J: TRBJ2-7; V: TRBV7-9; CDR3: CASSLQHLPYEQYF
D: -; J: TRBJ1-5; V: TRBV13; CDR3: CASSLGRTWSNQPQHF
D: -; J: TRBJ2-5; V: TRBV6-1; CDR3: CASSELGETQYF
D: -; J: TRBJ1-2; V: TRBV4-3; CDR3: CASSQDRDYGYTF
D: TRBD2; J: TRBJ2-1; V: TRBV9; CDR3: CASSVTGRNEQFF
D: -; J: TRBJ1-6; V: TRBV9; CDR3: CASSFRDQDSPLHF
D: TRBD2; J: TRBJ2-1; V: TRBV6-1; CDR3: CASSDLIGTSGRNEQFF
D: TRBD1; J: TRBJ2-7; V: TRBV5-4; CDR3: CASSLIQGASEQYF
D: -; J: TRBJ2-3; V: TRBV4-1; CDR3: CASSRLGSARTDTQYF
D: -; J: TRBJ2-7; V: TRBV30; CDR3: CAWSFSPSYEQYF
D: TRBD2; J: TRBJ2-2; V: TRBV4-1; CDR3: CASSQGGLAGVGTGELFF
D: -; J: TRBJ2-3; V: TRBV30; CDR3: CAWKSRGASTDTQYF
D: -; J: TRBJ2-3; V: TRBV5-4; CDR3: CASSNPRGADTQYF
D: TRBD1; J: TRBJ1-1; V: TRBV6-5; CDR3: CASNQGVGAFF
D: -; J: TRBJ1-6; V: TRBV2; CDR3: CASSEGHPPSPLHF
D: TRBD1; J: TRBJ1-1; V: TRBV2; CDR3: CASSEPQGADTEAFF
D: -; J: TRBJ2-7; V: TRBV6-5; CDR3: CASSYYQRSYEQYF
D: -; J: TRBJ1-1; V: TRBV9; CDR3: CASSVGGISTEAFF
D: TRBD1; J: TRBJ1-4; V: TRBV29-1; CDR3: CSVEDRGSNEKLFF
D: -; J: TRBJ2-4; V: TRBV11-1; CDR3: CASSRSELGKNIQYF
D: TRBD1; J: TRBJ2-5; V: TRBV2; CDR3: CASSPDRGSQETQYF
D: TRBD1; J: TRBJ1-1; V: TRBV7-2; CDR3: CASSPGSFRGLTEAFF
D: -; J: TRBJ2-1; V: TRBV5-6; CDR3: CASSSGRETNEQFF
D: TRBD2; J: TRBJ2-7; V: TRBV5-5; CDR3: CASSLGTSGPYEQYF
D: -; J: TRBJ2-2; V: TRBV5-1; CDR3: CASSFPEPNTGELFF